The next 2 T cell receptor beta chains were all read from a single sample in a study of blood T cell repertoires in COVID-19. Method: immunoSEQ multiplex PCR; TCRdb's copy keeps in-frame clones and lacks some. The sample holds some 62,000 clones, around 85% seen once. Sequenced input: peripheral blood. The receptors were gathered from a man in his 60s with acute or convalescent COVID-19.

V gene TRBV5-6 combines with J gene TRBJ2-5; 12 bases agree with TRBD2. The ends lost 3 bases at V and 2 bases at J; junction bases unmatched: 11. The CDR3 is made up of 18 amino acids. Per the germline V gene, CDR1 is SGHDT and CDR2 is YYEEEE. The CDR3 protein is CASSSRASGRAWQETQYF. For the CDR3, the DNA is TGTGCCAGCAGCTCCCGGGCTAGCGGGAGGGCCTGGCAAGAGACCCAGTACTTC.

The rearrangement joins TRBV14 to TRBJ2-6, with D possibly matching TRBD2 (6 bases). The CDR3 contains 19 residues. CDR1 SGHDN and CDR2 FVKESK come from the germline V gene. The V and J ends lost 0 bases and 2 bases respectively, with 17 bases between them. CDR3 amino acids: CASSQDQRLGETGANVLTF. The DNA of the CDR3 is TGTGCCAGCAGCCAAGATCAGAGACTAGGGGAGACTGGGGCCAACGTCCTGACTTTC.